The clone carrying this T cell receptor beta chain was found once. This entry is derived from a study of blood T cell repertoires in COVID-19. As for the study in general: Sources were T cells, B-cell-depleted T cells, or PBMCs; the material itself was cDNA or gDNA.

Profiling relied on immunoSEQ multiplex PCR, and the TCRdb table lists in-frame clones only, not all of them. The sample records some 260,000 clones, around 83% being singletons. This CDR3 is built from 15 residues. The V and J ends lost 4 bases and 0 bases, in that order; junction bases with no gene match: 5. The germline V gene has CDR1 KGHSH and CDR2 LQKENI. The rearrangement uses TRBV18 and TRBJ1-2; TRBD1 agrees at 7 bases. The material sequenced was peripheral blood. The receptor comes from an elderly man with acute or convalescent COVID-19. The CDR3 loop is CASSQTTGPNYGYTF. CDR3 bases: TGTGCCAGCTCACAAACGACAGGGCCTAACTATGGCTACACCTTC.